This T cell receptor (beta chain) originates from a study of blood T cell repertoires in COVID-19. Germline CDR1 and CDR2: SGHRS and YFSETQ. Trimming at V came to 4 bases and at J to 0 bases, leaving 3 bases not matched to a gene. This CDR3 has 14 amino acids. The assay was immunoSEQ multiplex PCR, and TCRdb's table has in-frame clones only and misses some. This table holds about 87,000 clones, about 88% found once. Sequenced material: peripheral blood. The rearrangement joins TRBV5-1 to TRBJ1-1; TRBD1 agrees at 7 bases. The TCR sequence derives from a man aged 35 to 55 with acute or convalescent COVID-19. CDR3 sequence reads: CASSGGQLNTEAFF. In nucleotides, the CDR3 is TGCGCCAGCAGCGGGGGACAGCTGAACACTGAAGCTTTCTTT.